This T cell receptor (beta chain) is from a study of technical replicates of blood from a handful of donors. After removal of 5 bases from V and 3 bases from J, the junction contained 13 bases not matched to a gene. The germline CDR1 and CDR2 sequences are GTSNPN and SVGIG (reference sequence). This CDR3 contains 16 residues. The data were produced by immunoSEQ multiplex PCR, yet TCRdb's version contains in-frame clones alone and is incomplete. In the table there are approximately 80,000 clones, around nine tenths of which are singletons. The source is a human donor in good health. The sample comprised T cells isolated from PBMCs. This chain links TRBV30 with TRBJ2-1; 7 nucleotides align to TRBD2. Written as DNA, the CDR3 is TGTGCCTGGGGGCAAGCTAGCGGAAAGATCTACAATGAGCAGTTCTTC. Protein sequence: CAWGQASGKIYNEQFF.